The 18 T cell receptor beta chains reported below all come from one sample, sequenced in a study of T cell repertoires in aging, cancer and after chemotherapy. Multiplex touch-down PCR with TRB-A/B primers amplified rearranged V-D-J TRB sequences. TCRdb reanalysed the multiplex PCR reads using MiXCR and keeps one entry per CDR3 protein. The table includes 2,000 to 2,500 distinct CDR3 sequences, around 31% detected once. The template was genomic DNA from peripheral blood, not RNA. Sequencing used blood. These receptors originate from a human donor with a solid tumor.

As regards this clonotype: The junction shows a germline mismatch at one end, possibly a read error. The rearrangement joins TRBV5-6 to TRBJ2-7; D is ambiguous. Germline V gene sequence: CDR1 SGHDT, CDR2 YYEEEE. The CDR3 totals 13 residues. The CDR3 nucleotides read TGCGCCAGCAGCTTGGGGAACAACTACGAGCAGTACTTC. Its protein is CASSLGNNYEQYF. The whole variable domain, filled in from reference TRBV5-6 and TRBJ2-7, reads DAGVTQSPTHLIKTRGQQVTLRCSPKSGHDTVSWYQQALGQGPQFIFQYYEEEERQRGNFPDRFSGHQFPNYSSELNVNALLLGDSALYLCASSLGNNYEQYFGPGTRLTVT.

This rearrangement joins TRBV6-1 to TRBJ1-2; TRBD1 matches at 7 bases. The germline V gene encodes CDR1 MNHNS and CDR2 SASEGT. CDR3 size: 15 residues. V dropped 5 bases and J dropped 8; count of bases not matched to a gene: 14. The CDR3 coding sequence is TGTGCCAGCAGTTACGGACAGACAGGGAGAGGAGGCTACACCTTC. It codes for CASSYGQTGRGGYTF.

This chain joins TRBV10-1 and TRBJ1-1, with a weak D call TRBD1 (6 bases). The germline V gene has CDR1 WNHNN and CDR2 SYGVQD (reference sequence). The CDR3 length is 13 residues. Trimming pared 7 bases from V and 8 bases from J, leaving 17 bases between. CDR3 nucleotide sequence: TGCGCCAGCACCTTCTCGTTCGGGACAGAAGCTTTCTTT. Translated: CASTFSFGTEAFF.

As to this clonotype: The junction and the germline gene differ at one end; a read error may be behind it. The V call is TRBV30, the J call TRBJ1-5; 10 positions match TRBD1. The CDR3 has 15 amino acids. Germline-derived CDR1 and CDR2 are GTSNPN and SVGIG (reference sequence). The CDR3 DNA is TGTGCCTTGAGTGTGGGGACAGGGGTGAATCAGCCCCAGCATTTT. Its translation: CALSVGTGVNQPQHF.

This clonotype was counted between two and nine times. The CDR3 loop is CASTHRRGDRGQETQYF. In DNA form, the CDR3 reads TGTGCCAGCACCCACCGCCGGGGCGACAGGGGACAAGAGACCCAGTACTTC. The gene calls are TRBV6-5 and TRBJ2-5, with 8 bases lining up with TRBD1. The CDR3 loop spans 17 amino acids. From germline, CDR1 is MNHEY and CDR2 SVGAGI. After removal of 7 bases from V and 2 bases from J, the junction contained 15 bases not matched to a gene.

The rearrangement joins TRBV11-2 to TRBJ1-4; weak D call: TRBD1 (6 bases). Germline V CDR1 and CDR2: SGHAT, FQNNGV. The CDR3 covers 15 residues. V was clipped by 6 bases and J by 7 bases, with 18 bases between them. The CDR3: CASRWGGGRSEKLFF. The CDR3 region has the DNA TGTGCCAGCAGATGGGGCGGGGGGCGGAGTGAAAAACTGTTTTTT.

The rearrangement uses TRBV6-4 and TRBJ2-7, with D perhaps assigned TRBD1 or TRBD2 (6 bases each). Germline V gives CDR1 MRHNA, CDR2 SNTAGT. The CDR3 spans 13 residues. V was pared by 6 bases and J by 4 bases, with 13 bases between. The DNA of the CDR3 is TGTGCCAGCAGAGGGGGGTTTGGGTACGAGCAGTACTTC. Protein: CASRGGFGYEQYF.

This clonotype is classed as medium-sized. J is TRBJ1-6 and V is TRBV5-5, with D possibly TRBD1 on 5 matching bases. Trimming stripped 4 bases from V and 5 bases from J, with 10 bases between. CDR1 SGHKS and CDR2 YYEKEE come from the germline V gene (reference sequence). This CDR3 comprises 14 residues. Here the CDR3 DNA reads TGTGCCAGCAGCCGGGACTGGGATAATTCACCCCTCCACTTT. The encoded protein is CASSRDWDNSPLHF.

This sequence joins TRBV30 and TRBJ2-3; 9 bases fit TRBD1. The CDR3 contains 12 residues. The germline gives CDR1 GTSNPN, CDR2 SVGIG (reference sequence). The ends lost 5 bases at V and 3 bases at J; junction bases unmatched: 0. The CDR3: CAWGQGTDTQYF. The CDR3 region has the DNA TGTGCCTGGGGACAGGGGACAGATACGCAGTATTTT.

Turning to this clonotype: The junction does not match germline at one end; this may be a read error. The genes are TRBV5-6 and TRBJ1-6; 7 nucleotides agree with TRBD1. Germline CDR1 is SGHDT and CDR2 is YYEEEE. The CDR3 covers 15 residues. In DNA form, the CDR3 reads TGCGCCAGCAGCTCGGTGGGACAGAATAATTCACCCCTCCACTTT. Amino acids: CASSSVGQNNSPLHF.

This chain connects TRBV18 to TRBJ2-2; 7 positions agree with TRBD1. The CDR3 consists of 16 residues. V gave up 4 bases and J gave up 0 bases; unmatched junction bases: 5. CDR1 KGHSH and CDR2 LQKENI come from the germline V gene. CDR3 protein: CASSQGQDSNTGELFF. DNA for the CDR3: TGTGCCAGCTCACAAGGACAGGATTCGAACACCGGGGAGCTGTTTTTT.

V usage is TRBV27 and J usage is TRBJ1-5; 10 nucleotides match TRBD1. Per the germline V gene, CDR1 is MNHEY and CDR2 is SMNVEV (reference sequence). The CDR3 sequence is 15 residues long. Unmatched junction bases numbered 7, after V lost 6 bases and J lost 5 bases. In DNA, the CDR3 is TGTGCCAGCAGCTCCGGGACAGGGGTGTATCAGCCCCAGCATTTT. Translation: CASSSGTGVYQPQHF.

This clonotype was observed a single time. For the CDR3, the DNA is TGCGCCAGCAGCTCCGACGGCACCAATCAGCCCCAGCATTTT. This encodes CASSSDGTNQPQHF. This chain connects TRBV5-1 to TRBJ1-5, with D hard to call. V was clipped by 3 bases and J by 3 bases, with 10 bases between them. The germline gives CDR1 SGHRS, CDR2 YFSETQ. This CDR3 has 14 residues.

The chain carries TRBV20-1 and TRBJ2-7, with unresolved D. The germline V and J ends were trimmed by 1 base and 2 bases, with 9 bases remaining between them. The germline V gene has CDR1 DFQATT and CDR2 SNEGSKA (reference sequence). This CDR3 contains 13 residues. This CDR3 is CSARVPVAYEQYF. The CDR3 coding sequence is TGCAGTGCTAGAGTACCAGTGGCCTACGAGCAGTACTTC.

With regard to this clonotype: A much larger clone is a single base away; this may be a read error. The gene calls are TRBV30 and TRBJ1-2, with D possibly TRBD1 on 5 matching bases. V gave up 5 bases and J gave up 4 bases, with 17 bases separating them. Germline CDR1 and CDR2: GTSNPN and SVGIG (reference sequence). The CDR3 extends over 14 amino acids. The chain's CDR3 is CAWLYQGGPYGYTF. As DNA, the CDR3 is TGTGCCTGGCTTTATCAGGGAGGCCCCTATGGCTACACCTTC.

The rearrangement links TRBV7-2 to TRBJ2-2; no clear D. Trimming took 9 bases from V and 6 from J, leaving 8 bases between them. There are 11 residues in the CDR3. Germline CDR1 is SGHTA and CDR2 is FQGNSA. The CDR3 here is CARSQAGELFF. The CDR3 DNA is TGTGCCAGATCTCAAGCCGGGGAGCTGTTTTTT.

The chain uses TRBV5-1 and TRBJ1-2; D may be TRBD1 (6 bases). Germline CDR1 reads SGHRS; CDR2 reads YFSETQ. The CDR3 has 12 amino acids. The V gene lost 2 bases and the J gene lost 8 bases, with 10 bases spanning the gap. In DNA, the CDR3 is TGCGCCAGCAGCTTAGGACAGTTCGGCTACACCTTC. The encoded protein is CASSLGQFGYTF. The variable domain in full, completed from reference TRBV5-1 and TRBJ1-2, reads KAGVTQTPRYLIKTRGQQVTLSCSPISGHRSVSWYQQTPGQGLQFLFEYFSETQRNKGNFPGRFSGRQFSNSRSEMNVSTLELGDSALYLCASSLGQFGYTFGSGTRLTVV.

As for this clonotype: A much larger clone lies a single base off, so this may be a read error. This sequence joins TRBV29-1 and TRBJ1-1; 7 bases are a match to TRBD1. Germline values: CDR1 SQVTM, CDR2 ANQGSEA. This CDR3 has 16 residues. Here the CDR3 reads CIVGRIPGGQITEAFF. The CDR3 nucleotides read TGCATCGTTGGGCGCATTCCGGGGGGACAGATCACTGAAGCTTTCTTT.